The 29 T cell receptor beta chains below come from one sample, sequenced in a study of Graves' ophthalmopathy and Graves' hyperthyroidism. Amplified material comprised TCR beta CDR3 regions derived from RNA transcripts. HTBI primers were employed in first-round RT-PCR, then a second-round multiplex PCR followed. MiXCR was run by TCRdb on the multiplex PCR reads, yielding one entry per CDR3 protein. The top ten clones hold 6% to 8% of a sample with about 25,000 distinct CDR3 sequences, 45% to 60% of them seen once. The sample taken for sequencing was peripheral blood. The receptors derive from an adult woman with stable Graves' hyperthyroidism.

By share, this clonotype ranks as medium-sized. V gene TRBV15 combines with J gene TRBJ2-7; the D gene is possibly TRBD2 (5 bases). CDR3 length equals 12 residues. Per germline, CDR1 LNHNV and CDR2 YYDKDF (reference sequence). V gave up 3 bases and J gave up 9 bases, with 12 bases separating them. The CDR3 protein is CATSRQQEGQYF. CDR3 bases: TGTGCCACCAGCAGGCAGCAAGAGGGGCAGTACTTC.

DNA for the CDR3: TGTGCCAGCAGCTTAGGAGGGACTGCGTACAATGAGCAGTTCTTC. It yields the protein CASSLGGTAYNEQFF. The rearrangement joins TRBV7-6 to TRBJ2-1; D possibly corresponds to TRBD2 (6 bases). Germline CDR1 and CDR2: SGHVS and FNYEAQ. This CDR3 has 15 amino acids. V was cut by 1 base and J by 4 bases, with 11 bases left in between.

The chain carries TRBV27 and TRBJ2-5; TRBD2 matches at 8 bases. The trim removed 5 bases at V and 7 bases at J, leaving 6 bases unmatched. Germline CDR1 and CDR2: MNHEY and SMNVEV (reference sequence). The CDR3 has 13 amino acids. The CDR3 sequence: CASSEGGLATQYF. Written as DNA, the CDR3 is TGTGCCAGCAGTGAAGGTGGACTAGCGACCCAGTACTTC.

Remarks on this clonotype: At one end the junction does not follow the germline gene, possibly because of a read error. The gene calls are TRBV5-5 and TRBJ1-2; tentative D call: TRBD1 (5 bases). Looked up from germline, CDR1 is SGHKS and CDR2 is YYEKEE (reference sequence). The CDR3 length is 14 residues. The CDR3 loop reads CASSLAEGAAGYTF. CDR3 DNA sequence: TGCGCCAGCAGCTTGGCGGAAGGGGCGGCTGGCTACACCTTC.

This clonotype was seen a handful of times. The rearrangement links TRBV25-1 to TRBJ2-7, with 7 bases fitting TRBD2. The V and J ends lost 4 bases and 2 bases, in that order; junction bases with no gene match: 11. This CDR3 has 16 amino acids. Germline V gene data show CDR1 as MGHDK and CDR2 as SYGVNS. DNA of the CDR3: TGTGCCAGCAGTGTGAGCCGGGGAGGGAGCCCCTACGAGCAGTACTTC. Amino acid sequence: CASSVSRGGSPYEQYF.

The chain is built from TRBV2 and TRBJ1-6, with 9 bases lining up with TRBD1. V shed 1 base and J 9 bases; nucleotides not matched to a gene: 1. The V gene's germline CDR1 is SNHLY and CDR2 FYNNEI. CDR3 length: 14 amino acids. The CDR3 DNA is TGTGCCAGCAGTGAAGGGACAGGGGTTTCACCCCTCCACTTT. Amino acid sequence: CASSEGTGVSPLHF. The whole variable domain, remainder taken from reference TRBV2 and TRBJ1-6, is EPEVTQTPSHQVTQMGQEVILRCVPISNHLYFYWYRQILGQKVEFLVSFYNNEISEKSEIFDDQFSVERPDGSNFTLKIRSTKLEDSAMYFCASSEGTGVSPLHFGNGTRLTVT.

This clonotype has a count of ten or more. The chain has TRBV6-1 and TRBJ1-2; maybe TRBD1 (5 bases). The CDR3 is 14 residues long. Trimming stripped 10 bases from V and 0 bases from J, with 15 bases between. CDR1 and CDR2 from the germline V gene are MNHNS and SASEGT. This CDR3 reads CANNPRGSNYGYTF. DNA for the CDR3: TGTGCCAATAACCCGAGGGGCTCTAACTATGGCTACACCTTC.

This clonotype counts as medium-sized. The rearrangement uses TRBV7-2 and TRBJ2-1, with 8 bases lining up with TRBD2. Germline CDR1 reads SGHTA; CDR2 reads FQGNSA. The CDR3 loop spans 19 amino acids. Losses at the gene ends were 1 base for V and 0 bases for J; bases not matched to a gene: 11. The chain's CDR3 is CASSLVARLAGNSYNEQFF. CDR3 coding DNA: TGTGCCAGCAGCTTAGTTGCGAGGTTAGCGGGAAACTCCTACAATGAGCAGTTCTTC. Drawing the rest from reference TRBV7-2 and TRBJ2-1, the complete variable domain is GAGVSQSPSNKVTEKGKDVELRCDPISGHTALYWYRQSLGQGLEFLIYFQGNSAPDKSGLPSDRFSAERTGGSVSTLTIQRTQQEDSAVYLCASSLVARLAGNSYNEQFFGPGTRLTVL.

This chain uses TRBV7-3 with TRBJ2-1; unclear D gene. V dropped 6 bases and J dropped 5 bases, with 8 bases sitting between them. The CDR3 has 12 amino acids. From germline, CDR1 is SGHTA and CDR2 FQGTGA. CDR3 in DNA: TGTGCCAGCAGGCCCCCGCACAATGAGCAGTTCTTC. Translating gives CASRPPHNEQFF.

This clonotype counts as medium-sized (0.01 to 0.1%). The chain combines TRBV7-6 with TRBJ2-1, with D possibly TRBD2 on 5 matching bases. CDR1 and CDR2 (germline): SGHVS, FNYEAQ. CDR3 length: 13 residues. V was cut by 2 bases and J by 8 bases, with 10 bases left in between. The CDR3 DNA reads as TGTGCCAGCAGCTTACGGCGGGCTGATGAGCAGTTCTTC. It codes for CASSLRRADEQFF.

J is TRBJ2-7 and V is TRBV20-1, with no clear D. Germline V lookup: CDR1 DFQATT, CDR2 SNEGSKA (reference sequence). Trimming pared 6 bases from V and 0 bases from J, leaving 12 bases between. The CDR3 sequence is 13 residues long. CDR3 region: CSANRLDSYEQYF. CDR3 in DNA: TGCAGTGCCAACCGACTGGACTCCTACGAGCAGTACTTC.

The chain uses TRBV10-2 and TRBJ2-1, with 9 bases aligning to TRBD2. The CDR3 totals 17 residues. With 8 bases clipped from V and 5 bases from J, the junction kept 16 bases outside the gene matches. The V gene's germline CDR1 is WSHSY and CDR2 SAAADI. The CDR3 sequence: CASPGAGGPVGNNEQFF. The CDR3 nucleotides read TGCGCCAGCCCTGGTGCGGGAGGGCCGGTTGGAAACAATGAGCAGTTCTTC.

To note about this clonotype: A much more abundant neighbour one base away suggests this may be a read error. The J gene is TRBJ2-7, the V gene TRBV3-1; D is unclear. V was trimmed by 3 bases and J by 2 bases, leaving 11 bases between them. The CDR3 is made up of 14 amino acids. Germline lookup yields CDR1 LGHDT and CDR2 YNNKEL (reference sequence). CDR3 sequence (DNA): TGTGCCAGCAGCCAGTGGCCCGACGCCTACGAGCAGTACTTC. Translating it yields CASSQWPDAYEQYF.

The CDR3 nucleotides read TGTGCTAGCGGAAAGAGGGACGCCGGGGAGCTGTTTTTT. Its translation: CASGKRDAGELFF. The V call is TRBV12-3 or TRBV12-4, the J call TRBJ2-2; tentative D call: TRBD2 (6 bases). The CDR3 length is 13 residues.

There are a few counts of this clonotype. The chain is built from TRBV10-2 and TRBJ1-6, with D possibly matching TRBD1 (5 bases). Germline CDR1 WSHSY, CDR2 SAAADI. Trimming cost V 0 bases and J 10 bases, with 7 bases left between them. The CDR3 totals 13 residues. The CDR3 protein is CASSESRASPLHF. CDR3 sequence (DNA): TGCGCCAGCAGTGAGTCCAGGGCCTCACCCCTCCACTTT.

This clonotype is medium-sized (0.01 to 0.1%) in the sample. The chain carries TRBV7-2 and TRBJ2-5, with a tentative D call TRBD2 (5 bases). Trimming removed 2 bases from V and 0 bases from J, with 10 bases in between. CDR1 is SGHTA and CDR2 is FQGNSA in the germline V gene. This CDR3 is 15 amino acids long. The CDR3 protein is CASSLHVAYQETQYF. CDR3 DNA sequence: TGTGCCAGCAGCTTACACGTAGCGTACCAAGAGACCCAGTACTTC.

This clonotype was seen more than once but under ten times. This rearrangement joins TRBV7-2 to TRBJ2-2, with D possibly TRBD1 on 6 matching bases. Between the trimmed V and J ends, which lost 5 bases and 6 bases, there was a span of 22 bases. In germline, CDR1 is SGHTA, CDR2 FQGNSA. The CDR3 contains 17 residues. As DNA, the CDR3 is TGTGCCAGCAGCCGCCTCTCCGGGACAAAATCACCCGGGGAGCTGTTTTTT. It yields the protein CASSRLSGTKSPGELFF.

This clonotype was found once. V and J are TRBV10-2 and TRBJ2-7; TRBD2 agrees at 8 bases. The CDR3 runs 14 residues. V shed 8 bases and J 1 base; nucleotides not matched to a gene: 7. Germline V gives CDR1 WSHSY, CDR2 SAAADI. CDR3 bases: TGCGCCAGCCCTGGTGCGGGAGGATCCTACGAGCAGTACTTC. Amino acids: CASPGAGGSYEQYF.

Sample share makes this clonotype medium-sized. The gene calls are TRBV12-3 or TRBV12-4 and TRBJ2-1; D is undetermined. V lost 0 bases and J 6 bases, leaving 3 bases between the germline ends. There are 12 residues in the CDR3. The CDR3 here is CASSLAGNEQFF. In nucleotides, the CDR3 is TGTGCCAGCAGTTTAGCAGGCAATGAGCAGTTCTTC.

V usage is TRBV27 and J usage is TRBJ2-2; maybe TRBD1 (5 bases). The CDR3 spans 18 residues. The germline gives CDR1 MNHEY, CDR2 SMNVEV (reference sequence). V was shortened by 6 bases and J by 0 bases, with 20 bases between the two germline ends. The CDR3 DNA reads TGTGCCAGCAGACAGAAACTTCGACAGAAATCGAACACCGGGGAGCTGTTTTTT. Protein sequence: CASRQKLRQKSNTGELFF.

This clonotype was seen repeatedly, ten times or more. The chain joins TRBV19 to TRBJ2-2; tentatively, D is TRBD1 (6 bases). Trimming removed 6 bases at V and 1 base at J, with 9 bases between. The CDR3 sequence is 14 residues long. Germline CDR1 LNHDA, CDR2 SQIVND (reference sequence). The chain's CDR3 is CASRGAVNTGELFF. The CDR3 region has the DNA TGTGCCAGTAGGGGGGCGGTGAACACCGGGGAGCTGTTTTTT.

This clonotype was seen at least ten times. With a much larger clone just one base away, this may be a read error. CDR3 bases: TGTGCCAGCAGATCTGCGAGAGGACAAGAGACCCAGTACTTC. Protein sequence: CASRSARGQETQYF. The chain is built from TRBV12-3 or TRBV12-4 and TRBJ2-5; D is unclear. Trimming took 6 bases from V and 2 from J, leaving 13 bases between them. The CDR3 is made up of 14 amino acids.

In the case of this clonotype: One junction end does not reproduce the germline sequence, and a read error may be involved. V is TRBV7-8 and J is TRBJ2-7; 10 positions match TRBD2. This CDR3 has 14 amino acids. Germline CDR1 SGHVS, CDR2 FQNEAQ. CDR3 coding DNA: TGTGCCAGCAGCTCGGGACTAGCGACCGGGGAGCTGTACTTC. Residues: CASSSGLATGELYF.

The chain is built from TRBV7-9 and TRBJ1-2; the match to TRBD1 covers 10 bases. The V segment lost 5 bases and the J segment 4 bases; nucleotides outside the gene matches: 10. The germline CDR1 and CDR2 sequences are SEHNR and FQNEAQ (reference sequence). The length of the CDR3 is 16 residues. CDR3 DNA sequence: TGTGCCAGCAGCGACCGGGACAGGGGTGGAAGCTATGGCTACACCTTC. It yields the protein CASSDRDRGGSYGYTF.

By proportion, this clonotype is medium-sized. V and J are TRBV2 and TRBJ2-5; 7 nucleotides line up with TRBD1. Unmatched junction bases numbered 6, after V lost 3 bases and J lost 5 bases. The V gene's germline CDR1 is SNHLY and CDR2 FYNNEI. The CDR3 runs to 14 residues. CDR3 residues: CASSDDRARETQYF. As DNA, the CDR3 is TGTGCCAGCAGTGATGACAGGGCCAGGGAGACCCAGTACTTC. Variable domain in full (rest from reference TRBV2 and TRBJ2-5): EPEVTQTPSHQVTQMGQEVILRCVPISNHLYFYWYRQILGQKVEFLVSFYNNEISEKSEIFDDQFSVERPDGSNFTLKIRSTKLEDSAMYFCASSDDRARETQYFGPGTRLLVL.

V and J are TRBV7-9 and TRBJ2-7; D ambiguous. V lost 2 bases and J 7 bases, leaving 9 bases between the germline ends. This CDR3 is 12 amino acids long. Germline lookup yields CDR1 SEHNR and CDR2 FQNEAQ (reference sequence). The CDR3 sequence is CASSLSTGEQYF. CDR3 DNA: TGTGCCAGCAGCTTAAGCACCGGGGAGCAGTACTTC.

Relative to its sample, this clonotype is medium-sized. The V and J genes are TRBV7-8 and TRBJ2-3; D might be TRBD2 (6 bases). V gave up 1 base and J gave up 1 base, with 12 bases separating them. Germline V gene sequence: CDR1 SGHVS, CDR2 FQNEAQ. This CDR3 is 16 amino acids long. DNA of the CDR3: TGTGCCAGCAGCTTAGTGGTAGCGGACCGCACAGATACGCAGTATTTT. This encodes CASSLVVADRTDTQYF.

The CDR3 reads CASSLDPMYNEQFF. The CDR3, as DNA: TGTGCCAGCAGCTTAGATCCGATGTACAATGAGCAGTTCTTC. The genes are TRBV7-2 and TRBJ2-1; D not certain. The CDR3 has 14 residues. Germline assignment: CDR1 SGHTA and CDR2 FQGNSA. V lost 1 base to trimming and J lost 4 bases, with 8 bases between them.

This clonotype is deemed medium-sized. This chain connects TRBV19 to TRBJ1-5; no reliable D call. Germline V gene sequence: CDR1 LNHDA, CDR2 SQIVND (reference sequence). The CDR3 sequence is 14 residues long. With 5 bases removed from V and 2 bases from J, the gap between germline ends came to 10 bases. CDR3 coding DNA: TGTGCCAGTAGTGTCTTGGGAGGCAATCAGCCCCAGCATTTT. Translated: CASSVLGGNQPQHF.